A selection of T cell receptor beta chains follows, all from one sample in a study of control samples from healthy donors and cancer patients. Libraries were prepared by immunoSEQ multiplex PCR; TCRdb keeps only in-frame clonotypes and omits some of them. The sample lists around 110,000 clones, around nine tenths occurring once. The sequencing sample was made of blood. The source is a woman in her seventies in good health. The CDR3 runs from the conserved cysteine through the conserved F or W. The order of the fields is CDR3 protein, CDR3 DNA, clone size, V gene, CDR3 length, J gene, D gene. D genes are given only for firm matches. Size values are once, few and many counts, or a class for expanded clones, and some rows have none.

cdr3_aa: CASSAGQGEKLFF; cdr3_nt: TGTGCCAGCAGCGCAGGACAGGGAGAAAAACTGTTTTTT; clone_size: -; v_call: TRBV7-3; cdr3_length: 13; j_call: TRBJ1-4; d_call: TRBD1
cdr3_aa: CASSRSPGVGAYEQYF; cdr3_nt: TGCGCCAGCAGCCGAAGCCCAGGGGTAGGGGCCTACGAGCAGTACTTC; clone_size: -; v_call: TRBV4-1; cdr3_length: 16; j_call: TRBJ2-7; d_call: -
cdr3_aa: CAIRELETQYF; cdr3_nt: TGTGCCATCAGGGAGTTAGAGACCCAGTACTTC; clone_size: -; v_call: TRBV10-3; cdr3_length: 11; j_call: TRBJ2-5; d_call: -
cdr3_aa: CASRGQGTHEQYF; cdr3_nt: TGTGCCAGTAGGGGACAGGGGACCCACGAGCAGTACTTC; clone_size: -; v_call: TRBV19; cdr3_length: 13; j_call: TRBJ2-7; d_call: TRBD1
cdr3_aa: CAIGPRGSNQPQHF; cdr3_nt: TGTGCCATAGGCCCCCGGGGTAGCAATCAGCCCCAGCATTTT; clone_size: once; v_call: TRBV10-3; cdr3_length: 14; j_call: TRBJ1-5; d_call: -
cdr3_aa: CASSLADTQYF; cdr3_nt: TGTGCCAGCAGCTTAGCCGATACGCAGTATTTT; clone_size: -; v_call: TRBV7-8; cdr3_length: 11; j_call: TRBJ2-3; d_call: -
cdr3_aa: CSVETGTNYGYTF; cdr3_nt: TGCAGCGTTGAAACGGGAACTAACTATGGCTACACCTTC; clone_size: -; v_call: TRBV29-1; cdr3_length: 13; j_call: TRBJ1-2; d_call: -
cdr3_aa: CASSGQGLPYNSPLHF; cdr3_nt: TGTGCCAGCAGTGGACAGGGGCTCCCCTATAATTCACCCCTCCACTTT; clone_size: -; v_call: TRBV6-1; cdr3_length: 16; j_call: TRBJ1-6; d_call: TRBD1
cdr3_aa: CATSDSWGYTF; cdr3_nt: TGTGCCACCAGTGATTCCTGGGGCTACACCTTC; clone_size: -; v_call: TRBV24-1; cdr3_length: 11; j_call: TRBJ1-2; d_call: -
cdr3_aa: CASSLEWGEGYEQYF; cdr3_nt: TGTGCCAGCAGCTTAGAGTGGGGGGAAGGCTACGAGCAGTACTTC; clone_size: -; v_call: TRBV11-3; cdr3_length: 15; j_call: TRBJ2-7; d_call: -
cdr3_aa: CASSLDLAYEQFF; cdr3_nt: TGTGCCAGCAGCTTAGATTTAGCCTATGAGCAGTTCTTC; clone_size: once; v_call: TRBV11-2; cdr3_length: 13; j_call: TRBJ2-1; d_call: -
cdr3_aa: CASSTTGTALSPLHF; cdr3_nt: TGTGCCAGCAGCACCACCGGGACAGCTCTTTCTCCCCTCCACTTT; clone_size: -; v_call: TRBV9; cdr3_length: 15; j_call: TRBJ1-6; d_call: TRBD1
cdr3_aa: CASSLWGGNTGELFF; cdr3_nt: TGTGCCAGCAGTTTATGGGGGGGGAACACCGGGGAGCTGTTTTTT; clone_size: few; v_call: TRBV27; cdr3_length: 15; j_call: TRBJ2-2; d_call: TRBD2
cdr3_aa: CASSARTGSGGAFF; cdr3_nt: TGTGCCAGCAGCGCCCGGACAGGATCCGGAGGAGCTTTCTTT; clone_size: -; v_call: TRBV7-2; cdr3_length: 14; j_call: TRBJ1-1; d_call: TRBD1
cdr3_aa: CASSEWTDYGYTF; cdr3_nt: TGTGCCAGCAGTGAGTGGACGGACTATGGCTACACCTTC; clone_size: once; v_call: TRBV6-1; cdr3_length: 13; j_call: TRBJ1-2; d_call: -
cdr3_aa: CASSLPTSANEQFF; cdr3_nt: TGTGCCAGCAGCCTCCCGACTAGCGCCAATGAGCAGTTCTTC; clone_size: -; v_call: TRBV5-6; cdr3_length: 14; j_call: TRBJ2-1; d_call: TRBD2
cdr3_aa: CASSQVGGEASTDTQYF; cdr3_nt: TGTGCCAGCAGCCAGGTCGGAGGGGAGGCTAGCACAGATACGCAGTATTTT; clone_size: -; v_call: TRBV4-2; cdr3_length: 17; j_call: TRBJ2-3; d_call: -
cdr3_aa: CASSLAGAPNTEAFF; cdr3_nt: TGTGCCAGTAGTTTGGCAGGGGCTCCGAACACTGAAGCTTTCTTT; clone_size: -; v_call: TRBV19; cdr3_length: 15; j_call: TRBJ1-1; d_call: -
cdr3_aa: CATSDPLEGVTDTQYF; cdr3_nt: TGTGCCACCAGTGACCCCCTGGAGGGGGTCACAGATACGCAGTATTTT; clone_size: -; v_call: TRBV24-1; cdr3_length: 16; j_call: TRBJ2-3; d_call: -
cdr3_aa: CASSWEGGPHEQYF; cdr3_nt: TGTGCCAGCAGTTGGGAAGGGGGCCCCCACGAGCAGTACTTC; clone_size: -; v_call: TRBV5-4; cdr3_length: 14; j_call: TRBJ2-7; d_call: TRBD1
cdr3_aa: CATSAQNEKLFF; cdr3_nt: TGTGCCACCAGCGCGCAAAATGAAAAACTGTTTTTT; clone_size: -; v_call: TRBV15; cdr3_length: 12; j_call: TRBJ1-4; d_call: -
cdr3_aa: CASSLSGQGNGELFF; cdr3_nt: TGTGCCAGCAGCTTATCGGGGCAGGGGAACGGGGAGCTGTTTTTT; clone_size: -; v_call: TRBV7-3; cdr3_length: 15; j_call: TRBJ2-2; d_call: -
cdr3_aa: CASSPTTGEEGPQHF; cdr3_nt: TGCGCCAGCAGCCCGACCACAGGTGAGGAAGGGCCCCAGCATTTT; clone_size: -; v_call: TRBV5-1; cdr3_length: 15; j_call: TRBJ1-5; d_call: -